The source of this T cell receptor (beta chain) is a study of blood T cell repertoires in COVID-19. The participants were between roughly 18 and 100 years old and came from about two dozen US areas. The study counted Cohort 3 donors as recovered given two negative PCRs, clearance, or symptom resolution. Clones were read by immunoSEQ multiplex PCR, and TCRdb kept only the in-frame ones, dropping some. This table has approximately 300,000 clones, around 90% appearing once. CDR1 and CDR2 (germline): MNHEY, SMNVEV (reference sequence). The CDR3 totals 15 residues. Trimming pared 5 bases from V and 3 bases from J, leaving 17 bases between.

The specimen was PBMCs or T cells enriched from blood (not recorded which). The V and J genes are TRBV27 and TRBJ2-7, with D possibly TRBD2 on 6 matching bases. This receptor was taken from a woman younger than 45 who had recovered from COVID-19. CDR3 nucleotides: TGTGCCAGCAGTACCCCAGCGGAGGGAATCTACGAGCAGTACTTC. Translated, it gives CASSTPAEGIYEQYF.